The 30 T cell receptor beta chains listed next were all sequenced from one sample in a study of blood T cell repertoires in COVID-19. Method: immunoSEQ multiplex PCR; TCRdb's copy keeps in-frame clones and lacks some. The sample has 70,000 to 80,000 clones, around 87% seen once. Specimen: peripheral blood. Receptors originate from a human donor in a cohort sampled during active COVID-19.

This clone was counted a single time. The rearrangement links TRBV5-1 to TRBJ2-3; 12 nucleotides line up with TRBD2. V gave up 2 bases and J gave up 4 bases; unmatched junction bases: 2. This CDR3 contains 15 residues. Germline V gives CDR1 SGHRS, CDR2 YFSETQ. The CDR3 bases are TGCGCCAGCAGCTTCCCTAGCGGGGGGGCAGATACGCAGTATTTT. Its translation is CASSFPSGGADTQYF.

This chain uses TRBV30 with TRBJ1-6, with D possibly TRBD1 on 5 matching bases. V lost 0 bases and J 6 bases, leaving 18 bases between the germline ends. CDR1 GTSNPN and CDR2 SVGIG come from the germline V gene (reference sequence). The CDR3 loop spans 17 amino acids. CDR3 loop: CAWSVPAAGVGNSPLHF. CDR3 nucleotide sequence: TGTGCCTGGAGTGTACCGGCTGCGGGGGTGGGTAATTCACCCCTCCACTTT.

The V call is TRBV6-2 or TRBV6-3, the J call TRBJ2-5; 7 bases map to TRBD1. The germline gives CDR1 MNHEY, CDR2 SVGEGT. Trimming took 5 bases from V and 5 from J; bases not matched to a gene: 11. The CDR3 extends over 15 amino acids. This chain's CDR3 is CASSHLTGPGETQYF. As DNA, the CDR3 is TGTGCCAGCAGTCACCTGACAGGGCCGGGGGAGACCCAGTACTTC.

The rearrangement links TRBV10-3 to TRBJ2-7; D possibly corresponds to TRBD1 (6 bases). Trimming left V 2 bases short and J 6 bases short, with 17 bases between. There are 15 residues in the CDR3. The germline gives CDR1 ENHRY, CDR2 SYGVKD. The CDR3: CAISERGGNWAEQYF. The CDR3 nucleotides are TGTGCCATCAGTGAGAGAGGGGGAAATTGGGCCGAGCAGTACTTC.

This chain uses TRBV2 with TRBJ1-5; D gene uncertain. This CDR3 has 13 amino acids. Germline CDR1 SNHLY, CDR2 FYNNEI. V gave up 6 bases and J gave up 3 bases, with 9 bases separating them. The DNA of the CDR3 is TGTGCCAGCAGCGAGGAGTACAATCAGCCCCAGCATTTT. The encoded protein is CASSEEYNQPQHF. Full variable domain (outside the CDR3, taken from reference TRBV2 and TRBJ1-5): EPEVTQTPSHQVTQMGQEVILRCVPISNHLYFYWYRQILGQKVEFLVSFYNNEISEKSEIFDDQFSVERPDGSNFTLKIRSTKLEDSAMYFCASSEEYNQPQHFGDGTRLSIL.

The chain has TRBV5-1 and TRBJ2-4; 7 nucleotides agree with TRBD2. The CDR3 has 16 residues. The V gene's germline CDR1 is SGHRS and CDR2 YFSETQ. V was clipped by 4 bases and J by 0 bases; unmatched bases: 7. CDR3 in DNA: TGCGCCAGCAGCCCCGTGACGGGGGGAGCCAAAAACATTCAGTACTTC. It codes for CASSPVTGGAKNIQYF.

The genes are TRBV6-6 and TRBJ1-5; TRBD1 might be the D (5 bases). CDR1 is MNHNY and CDR2 is SVGAGI in the germline V gene (reference sequence). CDR3 size: 15 residues. V was clipped by 5 bases and J by 2 bases, with 13 bases between them. CDR3 sequence reads: CASSPRAIGNQPQHF. CDR3 DNA: TGTGCCAGCAGTCCCAGGGCGATAGGCAATCAGCCCCAGCATTTT.

The rearrangement uses TRBV19 and TRBJ2-2, with 14 bases lining up with TRBD2. Germline CDR1 and CDR2: LNHDA and SQIVND (reference sequence). Germline trimming cut 5 bases from V and 5 bases from J; bases unmatched to any gene: 7. This CDR3 region has 17 residues. The CDR3 reads CASSPTSGGAGTGELFF. In DNA form, the CDR3 reads TGTGCCAGTAGTCCGACTAGCGGGGGGGCCGGGACCGGGGAGCTGTTTTTT.

The rearrangement links TRBV18 to TRBJ1-1; a possible D gene is TRBD1 (5 bases). Deletions cut 3 bases from V and 3 bases from J, with 20 bases between. Per the germline V gene, CDR1 is KGHSH and CDR2 is LQKENI. The CDR3 covers 17 residues. The CDR3, as DNA: TGTGCCAGCTCACCCCTCGTCCGGGGGAGGATTGACACTGAAGCTTTCTTT. Translation: CASSPLVRGRIDTEAFF.

This chain joins TRBV28 and TRBJ1-6; 10 nucleotides agree with TRBD1. The germline V gene encodes CDR1 MDHEN and CDR2 SYDVKM. The J segment lost 5 bases and the V segment lost 6 bases, leaving 7 bases of the junction unmatched. This CDR3 has 16 residues. This CDR3 reads CASSPLGTGDNSPLHF. The CDR3 bases are TGTGCCAGCAGCCCCCTCGGGACAGGGGATAATTCACCCCTCCACTTT. The variable domain in full, with the rest retrieved from reference TRBV28 and TRBJ1-6, is DVKVTQSSRYLVKRTGEKVFLECVQDMDHENMFWYRQDPGLGLRLIYFSYDVKMKEKGDIPEGYSVSREKKERFSLILESASTNQTSMYLCASSPLGTGDNSPLHFGNGTRLTVT.

The rearrangement uses TRBV11-2 and TRBJ1-1; D is undetermined. The CDR3 has 15 residues. Trimming took off 0 bases at V and 1 base at J, with 9 bases between the two ends. Per the germline V gene, CDR1 is SGHAT and CDR2 is FQNNGV. The CDR3: CASSLEANPNTEAFF. The CDR3 DNA reads as TGTGCCAGCAGCTTAGAAGCCAACCCGAACACTGAAGCTTTCTTT.

V and J are TRBV5-1 and TRBJ1-4; TRBD1 matches at 7 bases. The CDR3 has 15 residues. Germline-derived CDR1 and CDR2 are SGHRS and YFSETQ. V lost 0 bases, J lost 7 bases, and 6 bases stayed unmatched. DNA for the CDR3: TGCGCCAGCAGCTTGGATAAGGGGGCGCGTGAAAAACTGTTTTTT. It yields the protein CASSLDKGAREKLFF.

The chain is built from TRBV1 and TRBJ1-4; TRBD1 is the table's D call, not checked against the DNA. TRBV1 corresponds to a pseudogene. The CDR3 length is 16 residues. The CDR3 DNA sequence: TGCACCAGCAGCCAATCACCGGGACAGGGGAATGAAAAACTGTTTTTT. As protein: CTSSQSPGQGNEKLFF.

The CDR3 loop reads CASSPIKNTEAFF. The DNA for the CDR3 is TGTGCCAGCTCACCAATAAAGAACACTGAAGCTTTCTTT. The gene calls are TRBV18 and TRBJ1-1, with D hard to call. Germline V gene data show CDR1 as KGHSH and CDR2 as LQKENI. This CDR3 has 13 amino acids. The V end lost 2 bases, the J end lost 1 base, and 5 bases lay between the germline ends.

This sequence joins TRBV5-1 and TRBJ2-2, with D perhaps matching TRBD1 (6 bases). Germline CDR1 reads SGHRS; CDR2 reads YFSETQ. This CDR3 is built from 14 residues. CDR3 sequence (DNA): TGCTCGTCAAAACAGGGTACGAACACCGGGGAGCTGTTTTTT. Its protein product is CSSKQGTNTGELFF.

This chain uses TRBV6-4 with TRBJ2-7, with D possibly TRBD1 on 6 matching bases. The V and J ends lost 7 bases and 6 bases respectively, with 28 bases between them. CDR1 and CDR2 (germline): MRHNA, SNTAGT. This CDR3 has 17 amino acids. The CDR3 nucleotides are TGTGCCAGCAAAAGACGACAGGCCTATAGCCGTAACGGCGAGCAGTACTTC. Protein sequence: CASKRRQAYSRNGEQYF.

This clone was observed once. The J gene is TRBJ1-1, the V gene TRBV4-1; TRBD1 might be the D (5 bases). V was clipped by 0 bases and J by 2 bases, with 10 bases between them. The CDR3 sequence is 15 residues long. Germline CDR1 reads MGHRA; CDR2 reads YSYEKL. This CDR3 is CASSQETVTNTEAFF. The CDR3 DNA sequence: TGCGCCAGCAGCCAAGAGACAGTAACAAACACTGAAGCTTTCTTT.

The V call is TRBV5-1, the J call TRBJ2-5; 7 bases align to TRBD2. V dropped 2 bases and J dropped 7; count of bases not matched to a gene: 5. The V gene's germline CDR1 is SGHRS and CDR2 YFSETQ. This CDR3 is built from 13 residues. The CDR3 bases are TGCGCCAGCAGCTTCCACTGGGAGGGGACCCAGTACTTC. Its translation: CASSFHWEGTQYF.

The chain employs TRBV28 and TRBJ2-3, with unresolved D. Germline lookup yields CDR1 MDHEN and CDR2 SYDVKM. V was cut by 4 bases and J by 0 bases, with 11 bases left in between. This CDR3 is 15 amino acids long. As DNA, the CDR3 is TGTGCCAGCAGTTCGAGTTCGCCTAGCACAGATACGCAGTATTTT. It yields the protein CASSSSSPSTDTQYF.

The V gene is TRBV5-1, the J gene TRBJ2-7, with D possibly matching TRBD1 (5 bases). The CDR3 sequence is 14 residues long. Trimming removed 2 bases at V and 2 bases at J, with 11 bases between. Looked up from germline, CDR1 is SGHRS and CDR2 is YFSETQ. CDR3 sequence: CASSLDAGPYEQYF. DNA of the CDR3: TGCGCCAGCAGCTTAGATGCAGGGCCCTACGAGCAGTACTTC.

The genes are TRBV18 and TRBJ1-1, with D unresolved. CDR1 KGHSH and CDR2 LQKENI come from the germline V gene. This CDR3 has 13 residues. Trimming removed 4 bases at V and 1 base at J, with 7 bases between. CDR3 in DNA: TGTGCCAGCTCACGCGACAAGAACACTGAAGCTTTCTTT. Amino acid sequence: CASSRDKNTEAFF.

The chain links TRBV5-1 to TRBJ1-1; 8 bases map to TRBD1. There are 16 residues in the CDR3. The germline gives CDR1 SGHRS, CDR2 YFSETQ. Trimming took 4 bases from V and 0 from J; bases not matched to a gene: 8. CDR3 bases: TGCGCCAGCAGCAGATGGACAGGGATGATGAACACTGAAGCTTTCTTT. Translating gives CASSRWTGMMNTEAFF.

By sample share, this clone is medium-sized. This chain connects TRBV18 to TRBJ1-2; D may be TRBD1 (5 bases). The V gene's germline CDR1 is KGHSH and CDR2 LQKENI. This CDR3 contains 15 residues. The V end lost 3 bases, the J end lost 1 base, and 12 bases lay between the germline ends. Here the CDR3 reads CASSPEGLLNYGYTF. For the CDR3, the DNA is TGTGCCAGCTCACCGGAGGGACTCCTTAACTATGGCTACACCTTC.

The genes are TRBV5-1 and TRBJ1-1, with D possibly being TRBD1 (6 bases). The V end was cut by 7 bases, the J end by 3 bases, with 16 bases between. Looked up from germline, CDR1 is SGHRS and CDR2 is YFSETQ. This CDR3 contains 14 residues. The CDR3 loop reads CASQQGRGDTEAFF. In DNA form, the CDR3 reads TGCGCCAGCCAACAGGGCCGGGGGGACACTGAAGCTTTCTTT.

The chain links TRBV29-1 to TRBJ1-5, with a possible D match to TRBD1 (5 bases). The CDR3 covers 12 residues. Germline V CDR1 and CDR2: SQVTM, ANQGSEA. V lost 3 bases, J lost 5 bases, and 8 bases lay in between. CDR3 coding DNA: TGCAGCGTTGAGTCGGGGGATCAGCCCCAGCATTTT. It is translated as CSVESGDQPQHF.

This sequence joins TRBV19 and TRBJ2-1, with 7 bases identical to TRBD2. The germline V gene encodes CDR1 LNHDA and CDR2 SQIVND (reference sequence). J lost 13 bases, V lost 2 bases, and 8 bases had no gene match. This CDR3 has 13 residues. CDR3 DNA sequence: TGTGCCAGTAGTATATCCGGCCTAGCGGAACAGTTCTTC. Its translation is CASSISGLAEQFF.

This clone was observed a single time. The V gene is TRBV25-1, the J gene TRBJ1-2; 11 nucleotides line up with TRBD1. J gave up 6 bases and V 3 bases, and 6 bases lay outside the gene matches. This CDR3 contains 15 residues. Looked up from germline, CDR1 is MGHDK and CDR2 is SYGVNS. The chain's CDR3 is CASSDPDRGLDGYTF. The CDR3, as DNA: TGTGCCAGCAGTGACCCGGACAGGGGGCTGGATGGCTACACCTTC.

The gene calls are TRBV7-2 and TRBJ2-7; the match to TRBD1 covers 8 bases. Looked up from germline, CDR1 is SGHTA and CDR2 is FQGNSA. This CDR3 contains 15 residues. The J segment lost 3 bases and the V segment lost 6 bases, leaving 10 bases of the junction unmatched. The CDR3 loop is CASRGTGTTFYEQYF. In DNA, the CDR3 is TGTGCCAGCAGGGGGACAGGCACTACTTTCTACGAGCAGTACTTC.

The chain joins TRBV28 to TRBJ1-3; tentatively, D is TRBD1 (6 bases). Between the trimmed V and J ends, which lost 7 bases and 4 bases, there was a span of 17 bases. CDR1 and CDR2 from the germline V gene are MDHEN and SYDVKM. This CDR3 is built from 15 residues. The CDR3 loop is CASTSGGAGGNTIYF. DNA for the CDR3: TGTGCCAGCACCTCTGGGGGGGCCGGGGGAAACACCATATATTTT.

V gene TRBV3-1 (or the pseudogene TRBV3-2) combines with J gene TRBJ2-2; possible D gene TRBD2, 5 bases. V lost 4 bases and J lost 5, with 11 bases in between. In germline, CDR1 is LGHDT, CDR2 YNNKEL (reference sequence). The CDR3 runs to 14 residues. The CDR3 nucleotides read TGTGCCAGCAGCCGGGCTAGAGGGACCGGGGAGCTGTTTTTT. It translates to CASSRARGTGELFF.